The next 32 T cell receptor beta chains were all read from a single sample in a study of vaccination effects on CD4 cells after COVID-19. Assay used: immunoSEQ multiplex PCR; TCRdb lists only in-frame clones, some missing. The profile covers roughly 68,000 clones, with approximately 70% appearing a single time and less than 25% taken by the ten largest. Following culture for about ten days, CD4+ T cells were isolated. Antigens of these TCRs are unknown. Specimen: CD4+ T cells from PBMCs cultured without peptide, collected before COVID-19 vaccination. These receptors came from a human donor who had a prior SARS-CoV-2 infection.

A few counts support this clone. The chain recombines TRBV6-5 with TRBJ1-6; 7 bases line up with TRBD1. Germline CDR1 and CDR2: MNHEY and SVGAGI. The V segment lost 4 bases and the J segment 8 bases; nucleotides outside the gene matches: 5. The CDR3 contains 14 residues. The CDR3 DNA follows: TGTGCCAGCAGTTGGACAGGCTGGTATTCACCCCTCCACTTT. Residues: CASSWTGWYSPLHF.

The J gene is TRBJ1-5, the V gene TRBV19; 12 bases agree with TRBD1. The V gene end was trimmed by 4 bases and the J gene end by 6 bases; junction bases not matched to a gene: 7. CDR3 length equals 16 residues. The germline CDR1 and CDR2 sequences are LNHDA and SQIVND (reference sequence). The CDR3 DNA reads as TGTGCCAGTAGTACCCGGGACAGGGGGCGAGGTCAGCCCCAGCATTTT. It codes for CASSTRDRGRGQPQHF.

The chain links TRBV24-1 to TRBJ2-1; 8 nucleotides agree with TRBD2. Germline V gene lookup returns CDR1 KGHDR and CDR2 SFDVKD. The CDR3 loop spans 18 amino acids. After removal of 1 base from V and 10 bases from J, the junction contained 17 bases not matched to a gene. This chain's CDR3 is CATSDLSKRETDEGEQFF. CDR3 coding DNA: TGTGCCACCAGTGATTTAAGTAAGCGGGAGACCGACGAGGGCGAGCAGTTCTTC.

This chain joins TRBV9 and TRBJ1-2; 7 bases agree with TRBD1. Germline CDR1 is SGDLS and CDR2 is YYNGEE. The CDR3 covers 16 residues. The junction had 13 bases not matched to a gene; V was cut back by 4 bases and J by 4 bases. As DNA, the CDR3 is TGTGCCAGCAGCCCAGACAGGGACCGGCCCCGCTATGGCTACACCTTC. Translated: CASSPDRDRPRYGYTF.

This clone appeared a single time. The J gene is TRBJ2-7, the V gene TRBV29-1; TRBD2 matches 7 bases. This CDR3 is built from 17 residues. Per the germline V gene, CDR1 is SQVTM and CDR2 is ANQGSEA. With 4 bases clipped from V and 0 bases from J, the junction kept 15 bases outside the gene matches. CDR3 in amino acids: CSVARSGGLGNSYEQYF. CDR3 DNA sequence: TGCAGCGTTGCGCGGTCGGGAGGCCTTGGGAACTCCTACGAGCAGTACTTC.

The CDR3 sequence: CASSSPTGGAFTGELFF. The DNA of the CDR3 is TGTGCCAGCAGTTCCCCAACCGGGGGGGCCTTCACCGGGGAGCTGTTTTTT. The chain couples TRBV7-9 to TRBJ2-2, with 8 bases aligning to TRBD2. J lost 4 bases, V lost 6 bases, and 13 bases had no gene match. CDR3 size: 17 residues. Germline V gives CDR1 SEHNR, CDR2 FQNEAQ (reference sequence).

This rearrangement joins TRBV5-1 to TRBJ2-7; 13 nucleotides align to TRBD2. Trimming at V came to 4 bases and at J to 4 bases, leaving 17 bases not matched to a gene. Germline CDR1 SGHRS, CDR2 YFSETQ. This CDR3 has 19 amino acids. The CDR3 here is CASSANYGTSGVGGYEQYF. The DNA of the CDR3 is TGCGCCAGCAGCGCGAACTACGGGACTAGCGGGGTAGGAGGGTACGAGCAGTACTTC.

The genes are TRBV3-1 (or the pseudogene TRBV3-2) and TRBJ1-2; D is ambiguous. This CDR3 spans 15 amino acids. CDR1 LGHDT and CDR2 YNNKEL come from the germline V gene (reference sequence). Trimming removed 4 bases from V and 5 bases from J, with 17 bases in between. The CDR3 nucleotides are TGTGCCAGCAGCCCTCCCGGTGGCGGCCGGTATGGCTACACCTTC. It specifies CASSPPGGGRYGYTF.

The chain recombines TRBV4-2 with TRBJ1-4; 10 nucleotides line up with TRBD1. Trimming cost V 4 bases and J 6 bases; bases outside gene matches: 5. CDR3 length: 15 residues. Per germline, CDR1 LGHNA and CDR2 YNFKEQ. The CDR3 sequence is CASSLPGQGYEKLFF. CDR3 DNA sequence: TGTGCCAGCAGCCTGCCGGGACAGGGGTATGAAAAACTGTTTTTT.

The chain joins TRBV11-3 to TRBJ2-7; D is perhaps TRBD1 (6 bases). Germline values: CDR1 SGHNT, CDR2 YENEEA. Trimming stripped 5 bases from V and 3 bases from J, with 17 bases between. This CDR3 has 15 residues. Here the CDR3 DNA reads TGTGCCAGCAGCATGCGGTCATCAGGGGACTACGAGCAGTACTTC. This gives the protein CASSMRSSGDYEQYF.

This clone turned up a few times. The CDR3 here is CASSLLGQGFGYTF. The DNA for the CDR3 is TGTGCCAGCAGCTTACTGGGACAGGGGTTTGGCTACACCTTC. J is TRBJ1-2 and V is TRBV7-9, with 10 bases matching TRBD1. The CDR3 sequence is 14 residues long. V lost 2 bases and J lost 7; bases outside the gene matches: 4. Germline V CDR1 and CDR2: SEHNR, FQNEAQ (reference sequence).

The V and J genes are TRBV4-3 and TRBJ2-1; D remains unclear. There are 13 residues in the CDR3. V lost 0 bases and J 8 bases, leaving 8 bases between the germline ends. In germline, CDR1 is LGHNA, CDR2 YSLEER. This chain's CDR3 is CASSQDPDYEQFF. CDR3 DNA sequence: TGCGCCAGCAGCCAAGATCCAGACTATGAGCAGTTCTTC.

The chain carries TRBV3-1 (or the pseudogene TRBV3-2) and TRBJ2-5; D may be TRBD2 (7 bases). The CDR3 has 15 amino acids. Trimming stripped 6 bases from V and 4 bases from J, with 18 bases between. Germline-derived CDR1 and CDR2 are LGHDT and YNNKEL (reference sequence). The CDR3 nucleotides read TGTGCCAGCAGTTTCCAAACAGGGAGGGGAGAGACCCAGTACTTC. The encoded protein is CASSFQTGRGETQYF.

V gene TRBV7-9 combines with J gene TRBJ2-1, with 10 bases that match TRBD2. V shed 3 bases, J shed 0 bases, and the junction held 2 bases outside the gene matches. Germline V CDR1 and CDR2: SEHNR, FQNEAQ (reference sequence). The CDR3 sequence is 16 residues long. CDR3: CASSFRTSGSYNEQFF. The CDR3 bases are TGTGCCAGCAGCTTTCGGACTAGCGGCTCCTACAATGAGCAGTTCTTC.

The V call is TRBV7-3, the J call TRBJ2-7; the D is unclear. CDR1 and CDR2 (germline): SGHTA, FQGTGA. This CDR3 has 14 residues. V lost 1 base and J lost 3, with 10 bases in between. The CDR3 spells CASSLMADNYEQYF. In nucleotides, the CDR3 is TGTGCCAGCAGCTTAATGGCAGACAACTACGAGCAGTACTTC.

V gene TRBV7-2 combines with J gene TRBJ2-1; tentatively, D is TRBD2 (6 bases). The germline V gene has CDR1 SGHTA and CDR2 FQGNSA. The CDR3 covers 15 residues. Trimming left V 5 bases short and J 2 bases short, with 13 bases between. CDR3 amino acids: CASSPEGSPYNEQFF. In DNA form, the CDR3 reads TGTGCCAGCAGCCCGGAGGGGAGCCCCTACAATGAGCAGTTCTTC.

V gene TRBV11-3 combines with J gene TRBJ1-1; D gene uncertain. Germline V CDR1 and CDR2: SGHNT, YENEEA. Trimming removed 5 bases at V and 1 base at J, with 14 bases between. This CDR3 contains 15 residues. This chain's CDR3 is CASSQQTGPNTEAFF. The CDR3 bases are TGTGCCAGCAGCCAGCAGACGGGCCCGAACACTGAAGCTTTCTTT.

CDR3 DNA: TGTGCCAGCAGCTTATTCCAGCAGACGGGCTACACCTTC. It encodes CASSLFQQTGYTF. The rearrangement uses TRBV11-3 and TRBJ1-2, with D hard to call. V was clipped by 2 bases and J by 8 bases, with 12 bases between them. This CDR3 is built from 13 residues. The germline CDR1 and CDR2 sequences are SGHNT and YENEEA.

This clone was detected a few times. This sequence joins TRBV6-5 and TRBJ1-1; D is possibly TRBD1 (5 bases). Germline loops: CDR1 MNHEY, CDR2 SVGAGI. The CDR3 sequence is 15 residues long. Trimming cost V 0 bases and J 5 bases, with 13 bases left between them. The CDR3 bases are TGTGCCAGCAGTTACTCGAAGGCAGGGAGAACTGAAGCTTTCTTT. It translates to CASSYSKAGRTEAFF.

This clone was detected only once. The V call is TRBV18, the J call TRBJ2-7; the match to TRBD2 covers 7 bases. Germline V gene sequence: CDR1 KGHSH, CDR2 LQKENI. CDR3 length equals 15 residues. The J segment lost 0 bases and the V segment lost 2 bases, leaving 4 bases of the junction unmatched. This chain's CDR3 is CASSPSGGGSYEQYF. CDR3 bases: TGTGCCAGCTCACCATCGGGAGGAGGCTCCTACGAGCAGTACTTC.

V and J are TRBV29-1 and TRBJ2-1; 8 nucleotides line up with TRBD2. The CDR3 has 16 amino acids. Germline CDR1 and CDR2: SQVTM and ANQGSEA. After removal of 4 bases from V and 4 bases from J, the junction contained 12 bases not matched to a gene. In nucleotides, the CDR3 is TGCAGCGTTGGAAGTAGGCTAGCGGGCACTTACAATGAGCAGTTCTTC. It codes for CSVGSRLAGTYNEQFF.

The rearrangement uses TRBV7-9 and TRBJ1-1; D remains unclear. The germline V gene has CDR1 SEHNR and CDR2 FQNEAQ (reference sequence). The CDR3 has 14 amino acids. Trimming cost V 5 bases and J 0 bases, with 10 bases left between them. CDR3 DNA: TGTGCCAGCAGCCCTGATTTTATGAACACTGAAGCTTTCTTT. Translating it yields CASSPDFMNTEAFF. Using reference TRBV7-9 and TRBJ1-1 for the parts outside the CDR3, the full variable domain is DTGVSQNPRHKITKRGQNVTFRCDPISEHNRLYWYRQTLGQGPEFLTYFQNEAQLEKSRLLSDRFSAERPKGSFSTLEIQRTEQGDSAMYLCASSPDFMNTEAFFGQGTRLTVV.

CDR3 bases: TGCGCCAGCCGACGGGCAGGAGCGAACACCGGGGAGCTGTTTTTT. Its translation is CASRRAGANTGELFF. The V and J genes are TRBV5-1 and TRBJ2-2, with no clear D. Germline CDR1 reads SGHRS; CDR2 reads YFSETQ. This CDR3 has 15 residues. The V end lost 7 bases, the J end lost 0 bases, and 13 bases lay between the germline ends.

The chain couples TRBV19 to TRBJ1-3, with D perhaps TRBD1 (6 bases). The V gene's germline CDR1 is LNHDA and CDR2 SQIVND (reference sequence). This CDR3 is 14 amino acids long. V gave up 7 bases and J gave up 4 bases, with 14 bases separating them. The CDR3 region is CASTRGGSGNTIYF. The CDR3 coding sequence is TGTGCCAGTACCCGAGGGGGTAGCGGAAACACCATATATTTT.

This clone was observed a handful of times. J is TRBJ2-7 and V is TRBV10-3; maybe TRBD1 (6 bases). There are 14 residues in the CDR3. The V end lost 4 bases, the J end lost 1 base, and 11 bases lay between the germline ends. Germline loops: CDR1 ENHRY, CDR2 SYGVKD. The CDR3 DNA reads as TGTGCCATCAGTGCGAGGACAGATTCCTACGAGCAGTACTTC. It is translated as CAISARTDSYEQYF.

The chain links TRBV6-5 to TRBJ1-3; TRBD1 is a possible D gene (5 bases). Germline values: CDR1 MNHEY, CDR2 SVGAGI. The ends were cut back, 2 bases at V and 2 bases at J, with 10 bases in the middle. This CDR3 spans 15 amino acids. The CDR3 spells CASSYQGEAGNTIYF. As DNA, the CDR3 is TGTGCCAGCAGTTACCAGGGCGAGGCTGGAAACACCATATATTTT.

V and J are TRBV5-6 and TRBJ1-2; 8 bases fit TRBD1. Germline assignment: CDR1 SGHDT and CDR2 YYEEEE. The CDR3 loop spans 14 amino acids. Unmatched junction bases numbered 1, after V lost 1 base and J lost 2 bases. The DNA for the CDR3 is TGTGCCAGCAGCTTGCCAGGGGGCAACTATGGCTACACCTTC. Translated: CASSLPGGNYGYTF. The full variable domain, rest sourced from reference TRBV5-6 and TRBJ1-2, is DAGVTQSPTHLIKTRGQQVTLRCSPKSGHDTVSWYQQALGQGPQFIFQYYEEEERQRGNFPDRFSGHQFPNYSSELNVNALLLGDSALYLCASSLPGGNYGYTFGSGTRLTVV.

The rearrangement joins TRBV4-2 to TRBJ1-1; D possibly corresponds to TRBD1 (6 bases). The CDR3 is 12 amino acids. Germline V gene lookup returns CDR1 LGHNA and CDR2 YNFKEQ. The V gene lost 4 bases and the J gene lost 3 bases, with 6 bases spanning the gap. CDR3: CASSRQDTEAFF. The DNA of the CDR3 is TGTGCCAGCAGCCGACAGGACACTGAAGCTTTCTTT.

The V call is TRBV9, the J call TRBJ1-6, with TRBD1 as a possible D gene (6 bases). This CDR3 has 15 residues. Germline CDR1 SGDLS, CDR2 YYNGEE. Between the trimmed V and J ends, which lost 1 base and 6 bases, there was a span of 11 bases. Written as DNA, the CDR3 is TGTGCCAGCAGCGTATCCAGGGGAGGTAATTCACCCCTCCACTTT. This gives the protein CASSVSRGGNSPLHF.

Only a few counts were recorded for this clone. V and J are TRBV27 and TRBJ1-2; D unresolved. Germline CDR1 reads MNHEY; CDR2 reads SMNVEV (reference sequence). The V end was cut by 7 bases, the J end by 4 bases, with 16 bases between. This CDR3 spans 14 amino acids. This chain's CDR3 is CASKFQGFSYGYTF. The CDR3 DNA sequence: TGTGCCAGCAAATTTCAAGGGTTTAGCTATGGCTACACCTTC.

The chain joins TRBV10-3 to TRBJ1-2; 7 positions agree with TRBD1. This CDR3 has 16 residues. Per germline, CDR1 ENHRY and CDR2 SYGVKD. V shed 7 bases, J shed 4 bases, and the junction held 15 bases outside the gene matches. The CDR3 DNA sequence: TGTGCCATCAATCTAGGGGGCGATGGTGTCGTCTATGGCTACACCTTC. This gives the protein CAINLGGDGVVYGYTF.

V is TRBV4-3 and J is TRBJ2-2; D ambiguous. CDR1 LGHNA and CDR2 YSLEER come from the germline V gene. The V end lost 1 base, the J end lost 1 base, and 7 bases lay between the germline ends. This CDR3 has 15 residues. The DNA for the CDR3 is TGCGCCAGCAGCCAAGTGAACGGGAACACCGGGGAGCTGTTTTTT. This encodes CASSQVNGNTGELFF.